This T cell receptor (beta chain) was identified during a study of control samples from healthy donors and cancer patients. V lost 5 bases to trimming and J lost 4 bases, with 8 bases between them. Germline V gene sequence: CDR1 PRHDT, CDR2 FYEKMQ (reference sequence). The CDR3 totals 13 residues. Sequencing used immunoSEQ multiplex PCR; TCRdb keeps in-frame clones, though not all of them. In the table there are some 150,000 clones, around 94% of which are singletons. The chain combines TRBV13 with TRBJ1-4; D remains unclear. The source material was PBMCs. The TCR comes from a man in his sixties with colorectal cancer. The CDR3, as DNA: TGTGCCAGCAGCCAGAGGATTAATGAAAAACTGTTTTTT. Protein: CASSQRINEKLFF. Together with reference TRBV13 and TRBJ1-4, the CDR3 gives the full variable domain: AAGVIQSPRHLIKEKRETATLKCYPIPRHDTVYWYQQGPGQDPQFLISFYEKMQSDKGSIPDRFSAQQFSDYHSELNMSSLELGDSALYFCASSQRINEKLFFGSGTQLSVL.